The 9 T cell receptor beta chains reported below all come from one sample, sequenced in a study of breast tumors, draining lymph nodes, adjacent tissues. TCRdb redid the calling of the multiplex PCR reads with MiXCR, one entry per CDR3 protein. The profile covers about 140,000 distinct CDR3 sequences, with 30% to 35% appearing a single time and roughly 2.3% taken by the ten largest. Breast cancer patients provided tissue from their axillary draining lymph nodes. Material: axillary lymph node tissue. The receptors stem from a female donor with breast cancer. Some clones in this sample may be carry-over from other donors' samples.

A few counts support this clonotype. The rearrangement joins TRBV13 to TRBJ1-1; a weak D match, TRBD1 (5 bases). This CDR3 has 15 amino acids. The germline V and J ends were trimmed by 0 bases and 5 bases, with 13 bases remaining between them. Germline V gives CDR1 PRHDT, CDR2 FYEKMQ (reference sequence). In DNA, the CDR3 is TGTGCCAGCAGCTTAGGAGCCTCAGGGCGAACTGAAGCTTTCTTT. Translation: CASSLGASGRTEAFF. Complete variable domain (other parts from reference TRBV13 and TRBJ1-1): AAGVIQSPRHLIKEKRETATLKCYPIPRHDTVYWYQQGPGQDPQFLISFYEKMQSDKGSIPDRFSAQQFSDYHSELNMSSLELGDSALYFCASSLGASGRTEAFFGQGTRLTVV.

The genes are TRBV12-3 or TRBV12-4 and TRBJ1-5; D may be TRBD1 (5 bases). This CDR3 has 13 residues. V shed 5 bases and J shed 6 bases, with 11 bases lying between them. DNA for the CDR3: TGTGCCAGCAGTGGAGGGGTAGCTCAGCCCCAGCATTTT. It translates to CASSGGVAQPQHF.

The chain couples TRBV7-2 to TRBJ1-3; D may be TRBD1 (5 bases). Germline-derived CDR1 and CDR2 are SGHTA and FQGNSA. The V gene lost 5 bases and the J gene lost 3 bases, with 14 bases spanning the gap. The CDR3 covers 15 residues. CDR3 sequence (DNA): TGTGCCAGCAGCCCATCGGGGGGTGGTGGAAACACCATATATTTT. It specifies CASSPSGGGGNTIYF. The whole variable domain, remainder taken from reference TRBV7-2 and TRBJ1-3, is GAGVSQSPSNKVTEKGKDVELRCDPISGHTALYWYRQSLGQGLEFLIYFQGNSAPDKSGLPSDRFSAERTGGSVSTLTIQRTQQEDSAVYLCASSPSGGGGNTIYFGEGSWLTVV.

This clonotype was detected ten times or more. The chain has TRBV28 and TRBJ1-4, with D possibly being TRBD1 (5 bases). CDR3 length equals 13 residues. Trimming took off 2 bases at V and 16 bases at J, with 17 bases between the two ends. CDR1 and CDR2 (germline): MDHEN, SYDVKM. The chain's CDR3 is CASSLPVQEVPFF. CDR3 DNA: TGTGCCAGCAGTTTACCGGTACAGGAGGTCCCGTTTTTT.

The rearrangement joins TRBV12-3 or TRBV12-4 to TRBJ1-1, with D uncertain. This CDR3 comprises 14 residues. Trimming shortened V by 3 bases and J by 5 bases, and 13 bases separated the two germline ends. The CDR3 nucleotides are TGTGCCAGCAGTTTTGGCAGAAGATTAACTGAAGCTTTCTTT. Translation gives CASSFGRRLTEAFF.

This clonotype was detected many times. This chain uses TRBV7-9 with TRBJ1-5; no clear D. V was trimmed by 5 bases and J by 0 bases, leaving 17 bases between them. Germline CDR1 and CDR2: SEHNR and FQNEAQ (reference sequence). The CDR3 is 17 residues long. The chain's CDR3 is CASSPLDGVYSNQPQHF. Here the CDR3 DNA reads TGTGCCAGCAGCCCGCTTGACGGCGTTTATAGCAATCAGCCCCAGCATTTT.

This clonotype was found many times. V and J are TRBV19 and TRBJ2-2; no reliable D call. V was cut by 5 bases and J by 5 bases, with 6 bases left in between. The length of the CDR3 is 12 residues. CDR1 and CDR2 (germline): LNHDA, SQIVND (reference sequence). DNA for the CDR3: TGTGCCAGTAGTCCATTTACCGGGGAGCTGTTTTTT. Amino acids: CASSPFTGELFF. The full variable domain, rest sourced from reference TRBV19 and TRBJ2-2, is DGGITQSPKYLFRKEGQNVTLSCEQNLNHDAMYWYRQDPGQGLRLIYYSQIVNDFQKGDIAEGYSVSREKKESFPLTVTSAQKNPTAFYLCASSPFTGELFFGEGSRLTVL.

This CDR3 is CASSWGETLKTQYF. DNA of the CDR3: TGTGCCAGCAGTTGGGGGGAGACCTTGAAGACCCAGTACTTC. This chain connects TRBV2 to TRBJ2-5; tentatively, D is TRBD2 (6 bases). The V end was cut by 5 bases, the J end by 6 bases, with 16 bases between. Germline V lookup: CDR1 SNHLY, CDR2 FYNNEI. This CDR3 has 14 residues.

This clonotype came up a few times. The chain combines TRBV19 with TRBJ1-1; 7 bases agree with TRBD1. This CDR3 is 14 amino acids long. J lost 4 bases, V lost 6 bases, and 8 bases had no gene match. Germline assignment: CDR1 LNHDA and CDR2 SQIVND (reference sequence). DNA of the CDR3: TGTGCCAGTAGGGACCAGACAGGGCGCACTGAAGCTTTCTTT. It specifies CASRDQTGRTEAFF.